Sequencing of this TCR beta chain was carried out in a study of blood T cell repertoires in COVID-19. The wider study: Nucleic acid was either cDNA or gDNA, and it came from T cells, B-cell-depleted T cells, or PBMCs.

Here immunoSEQ multiplex PCR was the method, and the copy in TCRdb shows in-frame clones only, minus some. The table lists roughly 140,000 clones, approximately 80% of them singletons. This clonotype was sampled from a woman of 80 years or more in a cohort sampled during active or convalescent COVID-19. Sequencing was carried out using peripheral blood.

The CDR3 DNA reads TGTGCCAGCAGCAAAACAGGGGGCGAGGGGTATGGCTACACCTTC. Translation gives CASSKTGGEGYGYTF. The gene calls are TRBV7-9 and TRBJ1-2; 9 positions match TRBD1. This CDR3 has 15 residues. Germline CDR1 and CDR2: SEHNR and FQNEAQ (reference sequence). The junction had 9 bases not matched to a gene; V was cut back by 5 bases and J by 5 bases.